Presented here are 17 T cell receptor beta chains from one specimen sequenced in a study of blood T cell repertoires in COVID-19. Only in-frame clones appear in the TCRdb table, and some are missing; sequencing was by immunoSEQ multiplex PCR. In the table there are tens of thousands of clones, around four fifths of which are singletons. The sequencing input was peripheral blood. These TCRs come from a man aged 55 to 70 with COVID-19, enrolled during active disease.

As for this clone: Within the sample, other DNA sequences also encode this same CDR3. The chain uses TRBV9 and TRBJ2-7; no definite D call. V lost 0 bases, J lost 2 bases, and 9 bases lay in between. The CDR3 has 14 amino acids. Germline assignment: CDR1 SGDLS and CDR2 YYNGEE. CDR3: CASSVGSVTYEQYF. DNA for the CDR3: TGTGCCAGCAGCGTAGGAAGCGTAACCTACGAGCAGTACTTC.

The chain combines TRBV19 with TRBJ1-1; TRBD1 aligns across 9 bases. The V and J ends lost 10 bases and 2 bases, in that order; junction bases with no gene match: 8. Germline loops: CDR1 LNHDA, CDR2 SQIVND (reference sequence). The length of the CDR3 is 14 residues. CDR3 region: CATVGGQGNTEAFF. Here the CDR3 DNA reads TGTGCCACCGTAGGGGGACAGGGTAACACTGAAGCTTTCTTT.

This clone was counted once. V and J are TRBV5-4 and TRBJ2-7; 7 nucleotides line up with TRBD1. This CDR3 spans 13 amino acids. After removal of 4 bases from V and 3 bases from J, the junction contained 4 bases not matched to a gene. Germline V gene lookup returns CDR1 SGHNT and CDR2 YYREEE (reference sequence). The CDR3 loop is CASSQGGGYEQYF. CDR3 DNA: TGTGCCAGCAGCCAAGGGGGCGGCTACGAGCAGTACTTC. Looking up the rest from reference TRBV5-4 and TRBJ2-7 gives the full variable domain: ETGVTQSPTHLIKTRGQQVTLRCSSQSGHNTVSWYQQALGQGPQFIFQYYREEENGRGNFPPRFSGLQFPNYSSELNVNALELDDSALYLCASSQGGGYEQYFGPGTRLTVT.

The chain links TRBV5-5 to TRBJ2-7; 7 nucleotides align to TRBD1. The germline V gene encodes CDR1 SGHKS and CDR2 YYEKEE (reference sequence). The CDR3 is 13 residues long. V lost 4 bases to trimming and J lost 5 bases; unmatched junction nucleotides: 6. CDR3 residues: CASSQVQGNEQYF. The CDR3 nucleotides are TGTGCCAGCAGCCAGGTACAGGGGAACGAGCAGTACTTC.

V is TRBV2 and J is TRBJ2-5; TRBD2 matches at 9 bases. After removal of 7 bases from V and 5 bases from J, the junction contained 11 bases not matched to a gene. This CDR3 contains 15 residues. Germline CDR1 SNHLY, CDR2 FYNNEI. CDR3 sequence reads: CASTEVAGEGETQYF. The CDR3 DNA reads TGTGCCAGCACCGAAGTAGCGGGGGAGGGGGAGACCCAGTACTTC.

The CDR3 is CASSLIGQGATGELFF. CDR3 DNA sequence: TGTGCCAGCAGTTTGATCGGACAGGGGGCAACCGGGGAGCTGTTTTTT. This chain joins TRBV28 and TRBJ2-2; 11 bases are shared with TRBD1. Looked up from germline, CDR1 is MDHEN and CDR2 is SYDVKM. The CDR3 has 16 residues. V gave up 3 bases and J gave up 5 bases; unmatched junction bases: 5.

The DNA for the CDR3 is TGTGCCGGCGGGACTAGCGGCCCCTCTGGGGCCAACGTCCTGACTTTC. Its translation is CAGGTSGPSGANVLTF. This chain joins TRBV30 and TRBJ2-6; 11 bases agree with TRBD2. With V trimmed by 8 bases and J by 0 bases, 6 bases remained unmatched. Looked up from germline, CDR1 is GTSNPN and CDR2 is SVGIG (reference sequence). The CDR3 runs 16 residues.

This clone appeared once. The chain combines TRBV6-5 with TRBJ2-1, with 8 bases that match TRBD2. V was clipped by 0 bases and J by 7 bases; unmatched bases: 8. The V gene's germline CDR1 is MNHEY and CDR2 SVGAGI. CDR3 length: 16 amino acids. In DNA form, the CDR3 reads TGTGCCAGCAGTTACTCACTGCAGCGGGGGTGGAATGAGCAGTTCTTC. It yields the protein CASSYSLQRGWNEQFF.

The V gene is TRBV2, the J gene TRBJ1-5; a possible D gene is TRBD1 (5 bases). With 3 bases removed from V and 7 bases from J, the gap between germline ends came to 13 bases. The CDR3 extends over 14 amino acids. Germline V gene data show CDR1 as SNHLY and CDR2 as FYNNEI. For the CDR3, the DNA is TGTGCCAGCAGTGACTTCGGGGGAGGCCAGCCCCAGCATTTT. This translates into CASSDFGGGQPQHF.

V is TRBV9 and J is TRBJ2-1, with 10 bases lining up with TRBD2. V was pared by 5 bases and J by 9 bases, with 8 bases of the junction left unmatched. In germline, CDR1 is SGDLS, CDR2 YYNGEE. The CDR3 spans 14 residues. CDR3 protein: CASRSSGSAGEQFF. For the CDR3, the DNA is TGTGCCAGCAGGTCTAGCGGGAGTGCTGGTGAGCAGTTCTTC. The whole variable domain, filled in from reference TRBV9 and TRBJ2-1, reads DSGVTQTPKHLITATGQRVTLRCSPRSGDLSVYWYQQSLDQGLQFLIQYYNGEERAKGNILERFSAQQFPDLHSELNLSSLELGDSALYFCASRSSGSAGEQFFGPGTRLTVL.

The V gene is TRBV15, the J gene TRBJ1-2; tentative D call: TRBD1 (6 bases). The CDR3 loop spans 15 amino acids. V lost 0 bases, J lost 3 bases, and 11 bases lay in between. The germline V gene encodes CDR1 LNHNV and CDR2 YYDKDF (reference sequence). The CDR3 reads CATSRDSGGHYGYTF. CDR3 DNA sequence: TGTGCCACCAGCAGAGATTCGGGGGGCCACTATGGCTACACCTTC.

V usage is TRBV5-1 and J usage is TRBJ2-1; 8 positions agree with TRBD1. The ends lost 0 bases at V and 7 bases at J; junction bases unmatched: 6. Germline CDR1 reads SGHRS; CDR2 reads YFSETQ. There are 15 residues in the CDR3. This chain's CDR3 is CASSLVAGGSNEQFF. DNA of the CDR3: TGCGCCAGCAGCTTGGTAGCAGGGGGCTCGAATGAGCAGTTCTTC.

The chain recombines TRBV27 with TRBJ2-1; D possibly corresponds to TRBD2 (5 bases). Trimming left V 2 bases short and J 8 bases short, with 13 bases between. There are 14 residues in the CDR3. Germline V gives CDR1 MNHEY, CDR2 SMNVEV (reference sequence). The DNA of the CDR3 is TGTGCCAGCAGTTTACGGGCGGGTTTCGATGAGCAGTTCTTC. Translating it yields CASSLRAGFDEQFF.

The chain combines TRBV19 with TRBJ1-2; the D gene is possibly TRBD1 (6 bases). The CDR3 is made up of 15 amino acids. Trimming stripped 7 bases from V and 4 bases from J, with 19 bases between. Germline V CDR1 and CDR2: LNHDA, SQIVND (reference sequence). CDR3 residues: CASTWDQGTGYGYTF. DNA of the CDR3: TGTGCCAGTACGTGGGACCAGGGGACGGGCTATGGCTACACCTTC. Full variable domain (outside the CDR3, taken from reference TRBV19 and TRBJ1-2): DGGITQSPKYLFRKEGQNVTLSCEQNLNHDAMYWYRQDPGQGLRLIYYSQIVNDFQKGDIAEGYSVSREKKESFPLTVTSAQKNPTAFYLCASTWDQGTGYGYTFGSGTRLTVV.

The chain couples TRBV27 to TRBJ2-7; perhaps TRBD2 as D (6 bases). This CDR3 is built from 13 residues. From germline, CDR1 is MNHEY and CDR2 SMNVEV (reference sequence). V shed 6 bases and J shed 7 bases, with 16 bases lying between them. For the CDR3, the DNA is TGTGCCAGCAGCATGACTAGTGCGGAGGAGCAGTACTTC. Protein: CASSMTSAEEQYF.

This clone came up once. This rearrangement joins TRBV7-9 to TRBJ2-3; 14 bases map to TRBD2. Germline V lookup: CDR1 SEHNR, CDR2 FQNEAQ (reference sequence). J gave up 1 base and V 3 bases, and 9 bases lay outside the gene matches. The CDR3 consists of 19 residues. The CDR3 reads CASSFTTRLAGGRTDTQYF. In nucleotides, the CDR3 is TGTGCCAGCAGCTTCACTACTCGACTAGCGGGAGGGCGCACAGATACGCAGTATTTT.

The chain couples TRBV29-1 to TRBJ1-1; D perhaps matches TRBD1 (6 bases). Germline-derived CDR1 and CDR2 are SQVTM and ANQGSEA. V was pared by 4 bases and J by 4 bases, with 10 bases between. CDR3 length equals 12 residues. This CDR3 is CSVAGVATEAFF. The CDR3 region has the DNA TGCAGCGTTGCAGGGGTGGCCACTGAAGCTTTCTTT.